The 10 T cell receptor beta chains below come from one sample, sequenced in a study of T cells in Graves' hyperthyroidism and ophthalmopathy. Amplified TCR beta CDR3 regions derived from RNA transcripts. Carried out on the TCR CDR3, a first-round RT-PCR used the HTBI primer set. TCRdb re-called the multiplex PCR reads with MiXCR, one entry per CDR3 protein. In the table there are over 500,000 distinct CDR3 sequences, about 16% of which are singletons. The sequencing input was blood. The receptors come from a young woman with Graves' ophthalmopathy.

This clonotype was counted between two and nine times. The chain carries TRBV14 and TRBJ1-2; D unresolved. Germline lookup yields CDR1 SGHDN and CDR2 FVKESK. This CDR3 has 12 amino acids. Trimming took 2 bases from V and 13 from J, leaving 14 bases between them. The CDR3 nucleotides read TGTGCCAGCAGCCAACGCCGATACCCCCTCACCTTC. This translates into CASSQRRYPLTF.

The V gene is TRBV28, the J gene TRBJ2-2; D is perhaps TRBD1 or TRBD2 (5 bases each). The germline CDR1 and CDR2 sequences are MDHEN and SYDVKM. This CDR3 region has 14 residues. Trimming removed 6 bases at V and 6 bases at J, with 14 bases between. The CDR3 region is CASRRGRRAGELFF. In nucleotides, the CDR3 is TGTGCCAGCAGAAGGGGACGAAGGGCCGGGGAGCTGTTTTTT.

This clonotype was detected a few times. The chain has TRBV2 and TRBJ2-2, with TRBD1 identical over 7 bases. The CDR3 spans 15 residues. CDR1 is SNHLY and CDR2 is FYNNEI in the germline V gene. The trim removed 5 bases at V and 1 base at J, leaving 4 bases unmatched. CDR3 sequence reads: CASSSDRVNTGELFF. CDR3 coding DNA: TGTGCCAGCAGTTCCGACAGGGTGAACACCGGGGAGCTGTTTTTT.

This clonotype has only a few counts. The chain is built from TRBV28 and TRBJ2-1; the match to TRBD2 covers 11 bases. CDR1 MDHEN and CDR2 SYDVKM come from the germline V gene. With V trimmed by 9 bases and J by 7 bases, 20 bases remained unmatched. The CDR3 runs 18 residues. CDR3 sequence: CASLAILAGGPYENEQFF. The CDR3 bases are TGTGCCAGTCTCGCTATATTAGCGGGAGGGCCTTATGAAAATGAGCAGTTCTTC.

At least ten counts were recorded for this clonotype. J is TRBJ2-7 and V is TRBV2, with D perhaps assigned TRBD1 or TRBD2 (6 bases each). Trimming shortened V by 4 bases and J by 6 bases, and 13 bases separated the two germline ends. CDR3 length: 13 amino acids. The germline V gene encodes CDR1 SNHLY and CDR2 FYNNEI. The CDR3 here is CASSGSGAAEQYF. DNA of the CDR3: TGTGCCAGCAGTGGGTCGGGGGCTGCCGAGCAGTACTTC. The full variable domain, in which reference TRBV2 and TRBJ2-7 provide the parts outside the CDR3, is EPEVTQTPSHQVTQMGQEVILRCVPISNHLYFYWYRQILGQKVEFLVSFYNNEISEKSEIFDDQFSVERPDGSNFTLKIRSTKLEDSAMYFCASSGSGAAEQYFGPGTRLTVT.

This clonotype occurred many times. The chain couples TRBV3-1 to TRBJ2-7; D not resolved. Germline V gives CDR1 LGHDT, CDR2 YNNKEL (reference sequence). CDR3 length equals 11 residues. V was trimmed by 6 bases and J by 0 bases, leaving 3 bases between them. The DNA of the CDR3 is TGTGCCAGCAGTTACTCCTACGAGCAGTACTTC. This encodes CASSYSYEQYF.

The CDR3 coding sequence is TGTGCCAGCTCACCAAAATGGGTTACCACTGAAGCTTTCTTT. Residues: CASSPKWVTTEAFF. This chain uses TRBV18 with TRBJ1-1; D gene uncertain. Trimming took 2 bases from V and 4 from J, leaving 11 bases between them. This CDR3 contains 14 residues. Germline V gene data show CDR1 as KGHSH and CDR2 as LQKENI.

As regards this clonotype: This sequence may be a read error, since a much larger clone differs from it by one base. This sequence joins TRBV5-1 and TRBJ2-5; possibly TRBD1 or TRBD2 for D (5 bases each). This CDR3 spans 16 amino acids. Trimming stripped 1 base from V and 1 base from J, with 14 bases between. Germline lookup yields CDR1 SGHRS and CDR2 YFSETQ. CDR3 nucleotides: TGCGCCAGCAGCTTGTGGGGCAGGGAGACCCAAGAGACCCAGTACTTC. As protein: CASSLWGRETQETQYF.

The CDR3 DNA is TGCGCCAGCGATGACAGGGGTAGACCCTACGAGCAGTACTTC. It codes for CASDDRGRPYEQYF. The chain employs TRBV10-1 and TRBJ2-7; the match to TRBD1 covers 8 bases. V trimming: 8 bases; J trimming: 2 bases; junction bases outside the gene matches: 8. This CDR3 spans 14 amino acids. Germline-derived CDR1 and CDR2 are WNHNN and SYGVQD (reference sequence).

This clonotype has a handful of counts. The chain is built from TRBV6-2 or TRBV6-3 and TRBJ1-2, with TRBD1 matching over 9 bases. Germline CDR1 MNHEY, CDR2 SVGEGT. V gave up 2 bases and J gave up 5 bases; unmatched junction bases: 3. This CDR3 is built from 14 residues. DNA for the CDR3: TGTGCCAGCAGTTACCCGACAGGGGGATATGGCTACACCTTC. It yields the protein CASSYPTGGYGYTF.